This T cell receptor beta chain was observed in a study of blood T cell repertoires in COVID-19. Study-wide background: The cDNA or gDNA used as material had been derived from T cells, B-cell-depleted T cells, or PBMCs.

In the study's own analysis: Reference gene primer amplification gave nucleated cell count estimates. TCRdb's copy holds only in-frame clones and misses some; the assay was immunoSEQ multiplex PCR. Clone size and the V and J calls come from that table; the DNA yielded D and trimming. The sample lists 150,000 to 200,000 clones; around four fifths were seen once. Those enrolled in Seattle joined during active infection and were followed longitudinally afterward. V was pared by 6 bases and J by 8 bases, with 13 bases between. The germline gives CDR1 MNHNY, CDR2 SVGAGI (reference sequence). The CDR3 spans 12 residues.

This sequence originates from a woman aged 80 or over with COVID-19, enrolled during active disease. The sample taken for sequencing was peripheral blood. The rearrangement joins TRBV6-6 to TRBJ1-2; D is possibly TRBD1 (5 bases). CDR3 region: CASSPGGGGYTF. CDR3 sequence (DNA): TGTGCCAGCAGCCCCGGGGGGGGAGGCTACACCTTC.